This TCR beta chain is from a study of a mutant IDH1 vaccine in newly diagnosed glioma. Specified time point: baseline, week 1 (first vaccination visit). The treatment here: pre-vaccination baseline after standard-of-care therapy. The V and J ends lost 4 bases and 1 base respectively, with 12 bases between them. The germline V gene encodes CDR1 SGHTA and CDR2 FQGNSA. The CDR3 has 15 amino acids. Using immunoSEQ multiplex PCR, the repertoire was profiled, and TCRdb retains in-frame clones only, with some absent. The data contain approximately 92,000 clones, roughly 80% of them singletons. The sample consisted of PBMCs, taken from a glioma patient treated with radiotherapy, temozolomide or both. This TCR derives from a woman aged 45-59 years with glioma. The genes are TRBV7-2 and TRBJ2-3; D is ambiguous. CDR3 in amino acids: CASSSRSGGTDTQYF. CDR3 bases: TGTGCCAGCAGCTCGAGGTCAGGCGGCACAGATACGCAGTATTTT.